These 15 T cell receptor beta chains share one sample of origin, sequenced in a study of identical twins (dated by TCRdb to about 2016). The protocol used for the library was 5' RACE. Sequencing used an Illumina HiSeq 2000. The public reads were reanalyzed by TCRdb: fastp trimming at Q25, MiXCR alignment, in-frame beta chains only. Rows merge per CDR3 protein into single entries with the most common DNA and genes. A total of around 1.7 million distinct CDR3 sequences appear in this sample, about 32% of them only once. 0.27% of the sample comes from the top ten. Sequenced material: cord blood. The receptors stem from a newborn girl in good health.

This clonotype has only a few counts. CDR3 sequence reads: CASSQGLGNTEAFF. The CDR3 nucleotides read TGTGCCAGCAGCCAAGGTTTAGGGAACACTGAAGCTTTCTTT. V gene TRBV4-2 combines with J gene TRBJ1-1; no clear D gene. Trimming stripped 1 base from V and 1 base from J, with 7 bases between. This CDR3 has 14 residues. CDR1 is LGHNA, CDR2 YNFKEQ, per germline.

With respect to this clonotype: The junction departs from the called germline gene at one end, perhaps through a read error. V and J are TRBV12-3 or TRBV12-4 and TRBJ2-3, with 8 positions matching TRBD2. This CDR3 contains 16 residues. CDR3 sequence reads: CASSLAQTSGTDTQYF. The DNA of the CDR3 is TGTGCCAGCAGCTTAGCGCAGACTAGCGGCACAGATACGCAGTATTTT.

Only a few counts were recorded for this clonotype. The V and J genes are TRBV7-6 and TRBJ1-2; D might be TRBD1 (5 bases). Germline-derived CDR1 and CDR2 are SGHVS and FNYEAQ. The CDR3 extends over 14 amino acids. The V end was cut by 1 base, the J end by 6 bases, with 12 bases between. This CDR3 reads CASSLGAVGDGYTF. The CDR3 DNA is TGTGCCAGCAGCTTAGGCGCGGTGGGGGATGGCTACACCTTC.

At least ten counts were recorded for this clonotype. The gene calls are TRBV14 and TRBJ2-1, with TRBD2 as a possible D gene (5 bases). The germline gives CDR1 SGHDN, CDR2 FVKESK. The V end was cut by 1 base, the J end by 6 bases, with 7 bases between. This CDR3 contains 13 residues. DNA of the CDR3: TGTGCCAGCAGCCAAGGAGGGATCAATGAGCAGTTCTTC. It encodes CASSQGGINEQFF.

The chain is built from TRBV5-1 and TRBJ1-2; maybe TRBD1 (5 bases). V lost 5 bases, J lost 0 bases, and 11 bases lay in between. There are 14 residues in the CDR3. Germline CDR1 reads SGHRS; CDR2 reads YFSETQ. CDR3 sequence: CASRGTSANYGYTF. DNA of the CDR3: TGCGCCAGCAGAGGGACGTCAGCTAACTATGGCTACACCTTC.

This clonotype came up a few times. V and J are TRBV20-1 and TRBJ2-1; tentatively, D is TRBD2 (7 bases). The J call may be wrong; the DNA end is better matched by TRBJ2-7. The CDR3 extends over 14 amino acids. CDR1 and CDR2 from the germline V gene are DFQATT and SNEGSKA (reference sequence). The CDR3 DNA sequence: TGCAGTGCTAGACGCGGGGGCTCCTACAATGAGCAGTACTTC. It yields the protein CSARRGGSYNEQYF.

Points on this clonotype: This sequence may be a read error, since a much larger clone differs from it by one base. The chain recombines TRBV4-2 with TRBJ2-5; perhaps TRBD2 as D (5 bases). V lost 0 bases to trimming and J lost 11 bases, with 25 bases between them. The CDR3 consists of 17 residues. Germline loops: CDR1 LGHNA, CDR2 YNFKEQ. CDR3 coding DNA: TGTGCCAGCAGCCAAGAAGCGGCAGGATATGGCTACAATGAGCAGTACTTC. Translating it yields CASSQEAAGYGYNEQYF.

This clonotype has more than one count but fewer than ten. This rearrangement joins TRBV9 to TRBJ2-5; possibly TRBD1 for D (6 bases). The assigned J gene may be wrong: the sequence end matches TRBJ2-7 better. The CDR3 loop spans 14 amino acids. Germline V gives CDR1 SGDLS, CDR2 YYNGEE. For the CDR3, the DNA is TGTGCCAGCAGCGACTGGTTACAGGGCTGCGAGCAGTACTTC. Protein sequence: CASSDWLQGCEQYF.

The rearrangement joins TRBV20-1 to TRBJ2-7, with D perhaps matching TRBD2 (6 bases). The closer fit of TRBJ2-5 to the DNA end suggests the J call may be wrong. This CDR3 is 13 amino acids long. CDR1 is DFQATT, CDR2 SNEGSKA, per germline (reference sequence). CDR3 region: CSARDGGKETQYF. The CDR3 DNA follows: TGCAGTGCTAGAGATGGGGGGAAAGAGACCCAGTACTTC.

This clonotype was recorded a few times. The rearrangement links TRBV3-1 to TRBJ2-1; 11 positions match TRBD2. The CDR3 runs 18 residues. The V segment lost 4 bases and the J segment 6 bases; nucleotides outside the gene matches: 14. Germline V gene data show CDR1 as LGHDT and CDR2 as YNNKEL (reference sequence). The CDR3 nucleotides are TGTGCCAGCAGCCCGCCGAGTCCACTAGCGGGAGATGGCAATGAGCAGTTCTTC. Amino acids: CASSPPSPLAGDGNEQFF.

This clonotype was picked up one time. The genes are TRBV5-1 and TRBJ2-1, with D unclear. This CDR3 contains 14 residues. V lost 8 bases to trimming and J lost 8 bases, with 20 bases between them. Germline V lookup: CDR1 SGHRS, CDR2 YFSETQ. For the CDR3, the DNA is TGCGCCAGTCGGGCCTTTACTCTTGGCGATGAGCAGTTCTTC. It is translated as CASRAFTLGDEQFF.

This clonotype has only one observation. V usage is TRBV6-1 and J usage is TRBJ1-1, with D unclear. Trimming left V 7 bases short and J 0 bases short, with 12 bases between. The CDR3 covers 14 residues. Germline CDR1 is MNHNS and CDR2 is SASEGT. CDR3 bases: TGTGCCAGCACCAAGTGGTCGATGAACACTGAAGCTTTCTTT. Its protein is CASTKWSMNTEAFF.

The CDR3 region has the DNA TGTGCCAGCAGCTTAGCGGCGTCCTCATGGCAGTACTTC. Its protein product is CASSLAASSWQYF. The chain employs TRBV7-9 and TRBJ2-5; no firm D call. The CDR3 has 13 amino acids. The germline V gene encodes CDR1 SEHNR and CDR2 FQNEAQ (reference sequence). The germline V and J ends were trimmed by 0 bases and 11 bases, with 13 bases remaining between them.

The CDR3, as DNA: TGTGCCAGCAGCTTATCGGCGTCTAGCGTTCAAGAGACCCAGTACTTC. Protein: CASSLSASSVQETQYF. The rearrangement uses TRBV7-8 and TRBJ2-5; D is possibly TRBD2 (6 bases). V lost 2 bases to trimming and J lost 2 bases, with 15 bases between them. Germline CDR1 is SGHVS and CDR2 is FQNEAQ. This CDR3 contains 16 residues.

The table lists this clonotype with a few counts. Here the CDR3 DNA reads TGTGCCAGCAGTCTGTCCGGTGTTCGGCAGTACTTC. This codes for CASSLSGVRQYF. The chain is built from TRBV6-5 and TRBJ2-4, with D unclear. Germline V CDR1 and CDR2: MNHEY, SVGAGI. This CDR3 region has 12 residues. Trimming shortened V by 5 bases and J by 13 bases, and 15 bases separated the two germline ends.